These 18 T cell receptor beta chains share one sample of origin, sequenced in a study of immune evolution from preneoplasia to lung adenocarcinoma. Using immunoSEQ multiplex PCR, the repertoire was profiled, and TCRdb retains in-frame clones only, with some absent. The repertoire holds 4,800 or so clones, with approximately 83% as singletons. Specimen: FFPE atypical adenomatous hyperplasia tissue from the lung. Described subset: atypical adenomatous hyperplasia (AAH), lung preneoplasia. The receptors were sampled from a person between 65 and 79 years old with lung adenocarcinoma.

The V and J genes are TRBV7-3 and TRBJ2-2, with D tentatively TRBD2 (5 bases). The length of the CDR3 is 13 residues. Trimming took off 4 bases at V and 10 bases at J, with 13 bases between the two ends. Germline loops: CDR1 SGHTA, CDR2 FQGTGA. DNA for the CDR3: TGTGCCAGCAGCTCGGACTCGGGAAAGGAGCTGTTTTTT. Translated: CASSSDSGKELFF.

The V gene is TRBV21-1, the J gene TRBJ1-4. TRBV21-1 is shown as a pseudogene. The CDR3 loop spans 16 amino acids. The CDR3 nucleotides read TGTGCCAGCAGCAAATGGACGCAAGCAACTAATGAAAAACTGTTTTTT. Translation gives CASSKWTQATNEKLFF.

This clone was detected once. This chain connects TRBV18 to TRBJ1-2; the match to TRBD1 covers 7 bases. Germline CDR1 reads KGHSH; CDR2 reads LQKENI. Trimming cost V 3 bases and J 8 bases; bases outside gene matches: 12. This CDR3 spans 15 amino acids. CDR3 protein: CASSPGQIGGRGYTF. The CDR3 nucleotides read TGTGCCAGCTCACCGGGACAGATAGGCGGTAGAGGCTACACCTTC.

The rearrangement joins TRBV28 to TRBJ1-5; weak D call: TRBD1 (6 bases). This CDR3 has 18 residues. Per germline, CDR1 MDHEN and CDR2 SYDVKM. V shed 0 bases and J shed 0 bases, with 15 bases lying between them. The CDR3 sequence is CASSLWTGADDSNQPQHF. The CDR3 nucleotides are TGTGCCAGCAGTTTATGGACGGGGGCGGATGATAGCAATCAGCCCCAGCATTTT.

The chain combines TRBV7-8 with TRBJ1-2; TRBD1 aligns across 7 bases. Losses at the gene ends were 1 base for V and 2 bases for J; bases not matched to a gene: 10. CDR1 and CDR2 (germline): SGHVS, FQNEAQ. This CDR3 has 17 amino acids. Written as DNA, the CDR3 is TGTGCCAGCAGCTTAGTTGTTTTAGGGACAGTGAACTATGGCTACACCTTC. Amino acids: CASSLVVLGTVNYGYTF.

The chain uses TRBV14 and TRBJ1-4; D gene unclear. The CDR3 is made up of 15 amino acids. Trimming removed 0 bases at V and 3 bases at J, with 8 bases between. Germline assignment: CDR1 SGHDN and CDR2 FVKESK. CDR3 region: CASSQDAFSNEKLFF. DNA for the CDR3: TGTGCCAGCAGCCAAGATGCCTTTTCTAATGAAAAACTGTTTTTT.

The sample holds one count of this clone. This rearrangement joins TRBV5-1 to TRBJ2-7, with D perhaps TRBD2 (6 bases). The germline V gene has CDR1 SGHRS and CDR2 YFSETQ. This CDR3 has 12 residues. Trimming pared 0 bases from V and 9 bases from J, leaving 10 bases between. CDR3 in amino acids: CASSLGREVQYF. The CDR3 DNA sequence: TGCGCCAGCAGCTTGGGCAGGGAGGTGCAGTACTTC.

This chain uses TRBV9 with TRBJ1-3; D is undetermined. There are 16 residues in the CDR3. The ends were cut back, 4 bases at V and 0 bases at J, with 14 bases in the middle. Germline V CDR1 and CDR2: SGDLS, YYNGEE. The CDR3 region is CASSRTDSYSGNTIYF. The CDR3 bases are TGTGCCAGCAGCCGAACTGATAGCTACTCTGGAAACACCATATATTTT.

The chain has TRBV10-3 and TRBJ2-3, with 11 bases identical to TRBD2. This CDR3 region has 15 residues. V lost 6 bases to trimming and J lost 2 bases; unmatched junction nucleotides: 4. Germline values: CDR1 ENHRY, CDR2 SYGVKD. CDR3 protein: CAISQTSGNTDTQYF. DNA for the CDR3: TGTGCCATCAGCCAGACTAGCGGGAACACAGATACGCAGTATTTT.

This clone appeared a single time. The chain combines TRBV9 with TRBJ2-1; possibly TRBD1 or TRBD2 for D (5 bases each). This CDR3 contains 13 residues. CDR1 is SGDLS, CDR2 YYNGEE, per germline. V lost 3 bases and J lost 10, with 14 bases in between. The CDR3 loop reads CASSASWDGEQFF. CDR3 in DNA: TGTGCCAGCAGCGCTAGTTGGGACGGCGAGCAGTTCTTC.

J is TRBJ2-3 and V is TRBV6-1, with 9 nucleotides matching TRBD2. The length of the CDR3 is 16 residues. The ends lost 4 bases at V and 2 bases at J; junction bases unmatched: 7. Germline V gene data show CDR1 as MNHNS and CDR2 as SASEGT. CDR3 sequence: CASSGGTSRPTDTQYF. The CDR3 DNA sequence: TGTGCCAGCAGTGGGGGGACTAGCAGACCCACAGATACGCAGTATTTT.

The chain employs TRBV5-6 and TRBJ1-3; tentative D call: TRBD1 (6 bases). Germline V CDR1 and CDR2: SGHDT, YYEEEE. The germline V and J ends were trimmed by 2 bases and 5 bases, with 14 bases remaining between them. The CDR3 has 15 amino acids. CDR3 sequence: CASSFGSTGRNTIYF. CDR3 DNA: TGTGCCAGCAGCTTCGGGTCGACAGGACGAAACACCATATATTTT. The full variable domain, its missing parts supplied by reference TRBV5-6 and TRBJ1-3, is DAGVTQSPTHLIKTRGQQVTLRCSPKSGHDTVSWYQQALGQGPQFIFQYYEEEERQRGNFPDRFSGHQFPNYSSELNVNALLLGDSALYLCASSFGSTGRNTIYFGEGSWLTVV.

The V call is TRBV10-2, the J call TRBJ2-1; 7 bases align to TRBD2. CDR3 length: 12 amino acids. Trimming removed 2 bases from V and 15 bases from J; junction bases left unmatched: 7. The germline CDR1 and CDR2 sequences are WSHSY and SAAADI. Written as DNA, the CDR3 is TGCGCCAGCAGTGAGGTTGGCGGGAGCTCGTTCTTC. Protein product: CASSEVGGSSFF.

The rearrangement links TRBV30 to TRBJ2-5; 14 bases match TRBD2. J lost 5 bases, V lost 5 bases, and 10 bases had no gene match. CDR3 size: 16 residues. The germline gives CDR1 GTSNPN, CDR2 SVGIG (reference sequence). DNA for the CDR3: TGTGCCTGGGGTAGGGGACTAGCGGGAGATGGCGAGACCCAGTACTTC. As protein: CAWGRGLAGDGETQYF.

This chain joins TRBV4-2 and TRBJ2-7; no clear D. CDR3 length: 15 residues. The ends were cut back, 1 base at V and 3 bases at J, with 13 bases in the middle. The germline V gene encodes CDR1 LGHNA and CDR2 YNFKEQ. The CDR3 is CASSQAGSVGYEQYF. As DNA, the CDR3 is TGTGCCAGCAGCCAAGCGGGTTCGGTGGGCTACGAGCAGTACTTC.

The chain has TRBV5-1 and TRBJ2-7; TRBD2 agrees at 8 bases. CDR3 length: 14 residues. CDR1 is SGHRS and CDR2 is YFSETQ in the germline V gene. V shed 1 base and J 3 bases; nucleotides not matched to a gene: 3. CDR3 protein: CASSLSLAGYEQYF. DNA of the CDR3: TGCGCCAGCAGCTTGAGCCTAGCGGGCTACGAGCAGTACTTC.

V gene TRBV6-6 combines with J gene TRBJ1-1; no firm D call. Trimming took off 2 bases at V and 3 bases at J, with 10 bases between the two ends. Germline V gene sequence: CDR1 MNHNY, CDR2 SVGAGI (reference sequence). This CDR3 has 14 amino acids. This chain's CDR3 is CASSYMGSDTEAFF. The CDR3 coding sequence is TGTGCCAGCAGTTACATGGGGTCGGACACTGAAGCTTTCTTT.

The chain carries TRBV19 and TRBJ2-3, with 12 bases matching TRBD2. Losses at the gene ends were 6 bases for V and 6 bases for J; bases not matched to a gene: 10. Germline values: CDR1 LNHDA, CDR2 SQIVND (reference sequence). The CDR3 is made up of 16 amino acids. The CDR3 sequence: CASRPLAGGPRDTQYF. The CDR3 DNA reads TGTGCCAGTAGGCCCCTAGCGGGAGGGCCAAGGGATACGCAGTATTTT.